This TCR beta chain was profiled in a study of T cell responses to AZD1222 COVID-19 vaccine. The repertoire was sequenced with immunoSEQ multiplex PCR; TCRdb's copy has only in-frame clones and lacks some. Of approximately 190,000 clones listed, about 93% were seen once; the top ten hold more than 0.8%. There are 15 residues in the CDR3. CDR1 and CDR2 from the germline V gene are MNHEY and SVGAGI. V dropped 0 bases and J dropped 2 bases, with 11 bases sitting between them. Source: peripheral blood, taken 28 days after the second AZD1222 dose. This clonotype was obtained from an adult who received the AZD1222 COVID-19 vaccine. The gene calls are TRBV6-5 and TRBJ2-7; D is perhaps TRBD1 (6 bases). Here the CDR3 reads CASSYSRGQTYEQYF. CDR3 DNA: TGTGCCAGCAGTTACTCCCGGGGACAAACCTACGAGCAGTACTTC.